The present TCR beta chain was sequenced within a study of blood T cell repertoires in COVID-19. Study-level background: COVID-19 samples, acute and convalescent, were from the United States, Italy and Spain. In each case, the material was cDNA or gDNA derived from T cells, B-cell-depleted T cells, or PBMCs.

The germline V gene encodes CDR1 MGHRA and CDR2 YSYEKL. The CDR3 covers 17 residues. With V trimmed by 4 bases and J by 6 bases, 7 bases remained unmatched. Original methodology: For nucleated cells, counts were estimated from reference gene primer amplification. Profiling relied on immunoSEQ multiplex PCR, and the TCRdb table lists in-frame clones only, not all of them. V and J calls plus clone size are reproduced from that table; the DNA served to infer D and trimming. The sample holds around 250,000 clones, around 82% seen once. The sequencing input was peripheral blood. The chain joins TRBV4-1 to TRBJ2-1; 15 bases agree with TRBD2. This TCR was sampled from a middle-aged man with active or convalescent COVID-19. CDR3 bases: TGCGCCAGCAGCCTCGGACTAGCGGGAGGGCCTGTCAATGAGCAGTTCTTC. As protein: CASSLGLAGGPVNEQFF.